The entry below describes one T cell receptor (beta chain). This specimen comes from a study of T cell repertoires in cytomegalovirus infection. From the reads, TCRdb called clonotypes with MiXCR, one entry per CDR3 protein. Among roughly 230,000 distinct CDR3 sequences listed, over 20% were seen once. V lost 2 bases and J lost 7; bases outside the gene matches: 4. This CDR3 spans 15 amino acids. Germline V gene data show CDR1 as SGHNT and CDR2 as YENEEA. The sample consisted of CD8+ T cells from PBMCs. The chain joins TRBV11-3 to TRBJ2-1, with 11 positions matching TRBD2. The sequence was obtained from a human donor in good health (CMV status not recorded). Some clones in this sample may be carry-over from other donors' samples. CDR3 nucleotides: TGTGCCAGCAGCTTATATTCTAGCGGGGGGAATGAGCAGTTCTTC. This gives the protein CASSLYSSGGNEQFF.